These T cell receptor beta chains were read from a single sample in a study of T cells in Graves' hyperthyroidism and ophthalmopathy. TCRdb redid the calling of the multiplex PCR reads with MiXCR, one entry per CDR3 protein. Of 400,000 to 600,000 distinct CDR3 sequences detected, roughly 16% appear once; the ten largest clones hold approximately 30%. Sequenced input: blood. These receptor sequences come from a woman aged 25 to 39 with Graves' ophthalmopathy. Both conserved end residues are part of each CDR3. The D gene is left open where the match is weak. Size is stated for part of the rows, as once, few or many counts, or as a class when the clone is expanded.

V	D	J	size	DNA	CDR3
TRBV20-1	-	TRBJ1-2	few	TGCAGTGCTAGCTCCGACGGAGCGGGCTACACCTTC	CSASSDGAGYTF
TRBV29-1	-	TRBJ2-5	few	TGCAGCGTTGAAACGGGGGCTGTAGGGACCCAGTACTTC	CSVETGAVGTQYF
TRBV10-3	TRBD1	TRBJ1-4	few	TGTGCCATCAGTGACAGGGACAGTAATGAAAAACTGTTTTTT	CAISDRDSNEKLFF
TRBV20-1	TRBD2	TRBJ2-3	-	TGCAGTGCTAACCTAGCGGGAGGGTTTGATACGCAGTATTTT	CSANLAGGFDTQYF
TRBV6-1	-	TRBJ1-1	many	TGTGCCAGCAGCTACGGGACGGAGGACACTGAAGCTTTCTTT	CASSYGTEDTEAFF
TRBV4-3	-	TRBJ2-7	many	TGCGCCAGCAGCCAGGGGAAGGGGCGGGACTCGTACTACGAGCAGTACTTC	CASSQGKGRDSYYEQYF
TRBV6-2/TRBV6-3	-	TRBJ1-1	many	TGTGCCAGCAGTGACCCGGGCGTCACTGAAGCTTTCTTT	CASSDPGVTEAFF
TRBV27	-	TRBJ1-3	-	TGTGCCAGCAGTTTGTTCGGGGGGCCCGGAAACACCATATATTTT	CASSLFGGPGNTIYF
TRBV18	-	TRBJ1-1	many	TGTGCCAGCTCCGAAGGGGGGGCGAACACTGAAGCTTTCTTT	CASSEGGANTEAFF
TRBV6-1	-	TRBJ1-1	few	TGTGCCAGCACCCACTCAGGGGTCCCTGAAGCTTTCTTT	CASTHSGVPEAFF
TRBV5-1	TRBD2	TRBJ2-1	many	TGCGCCAGCAGCTTGGTACTAGCGCCCCAGGATGAGCAGTTCTTC	CASSLVLAPQDEQFF
TRBV6-4	TRBD1	TRBJ2-4	-	TGTGCCAGCAGCGCGGACAGGCGTGGCCCTTGGATTCAGTACTTC	CASSADRRGPWIQYF
TRBV5-5	-	TRBJ2-3	-	TGTGCCAGTTGGGAAGACCTCCGCACAGATACGCAGTATTTT	CASWEDLRTDTQYF
TRBV6-6	TRBD1	TRBJ2-5	few	TGTGCCAGCAGTTACTGGGGACAGGGGCAAGAGACCCAGTACTTC	CASSYWGQGQETQYF
TRBV12-3/TRBV12-4	-	TRBJ1-6	many	TGTGCCAGCAGTTTGGGCAGCGAATATTCACCCCTCCACTTT	CASSLGSEYSPLHF
TRBV7-9	TRBD1	TRBJ1-2	-	TGTGCCAGCAGCTCCGCCGGGACAGGGGATCACTATGGCTACACCTTC	CASSSAGTGDHYGYTF
TRBV18	-	TRBJ2-5	many	TGTGCCAGCCTGGGGAGCCAAGAGACCCAGTACTTC	CASLGSQETQYF
TRBV20-1	-	TRBJ2-7	many	TGCAGTGCTAGCGGGAGAACCTTCAACACCTACGAGCAGTACTTC	CSASGRTFNTYEQYF
TRBV5-8	-	TRBJ2-1	many	TGTGCCAGCAGCCCCCAGCAGCGGTACAATGAGCAGTTCTTC	CASSPQQRYNEQFF
TRBV7-9	TRBD2	TRBJ2-1	many	TGTGCCAGCAGCCCATGGTCGACTAGCGGGGGATCAAATGAGCAGTTCTTC	CASSPWSTSGGSNEQFF
TRBV3-1	-	TRBJ2-6	few	TGTGCCAGCAGCCCTACTAACCCTGGGGCCAACGTCCTGACTTTC	CASSPTNPGANVLTF
TRBV12-3/TRBV12-4	TRBD1	TRBJ2-5	many	TGTGCCAGCAGTTTAGCGGGAGGACAGGGGACCCAGTACTTC	CASSLAGGQGTQYF
TRBV6-5	TRBD1	TRBJ2-5	few	TGTGCCAGCAGTTACTCAATTTCGGGACAGCCCCAAGAGACCCAGTACTTC	CASSYSISGQPQETQYF
TRBV13	-	TRBJ2-7	-	TGTGCCAGCAGCTTGGGTCCACCCCGGGCTGTCTACGAGCAGTACTTC	CASSLGPPRAVYEQYF
TRBV7-8	TRBD2	TRBJ2-3	many	TGTGCCAGCAGCTTCCTGACTAGCGGCACAGATACGCAGTATTTT	CASSFLTSGTDTQYF
TRBV2	TRBD2	TRBJ2-3	many	TGTGCCAGCAGTCAGACTAGCCCGCCAGATACGCAGTATTTT	CASSQTSPPDTQYF
TRBV12-3/TRBV12-4	-	TRBJ1-5	many	TGTGCCAGCAGGGGAACGGGGACCCATCAGCCCCAGCATTTT	CASRGTGTHQPQHF
TRBV4-2	-	TRBJ2-5	-	TGTGCCAGCAGCCAAGCCTTGATGTGGGCTCAAGAGACCCAGTACTTC	CASSQALMWAQETQYF
TRBV5-5	TRBD1	TRBJ2-1	few	TGTGCCAGCAACCTGACAGGGGGCAGGGGTGAGCAGTTCTTC	CASNLTGGRGEQFF
TRBV2	-	TRBJ2-3	many	TGTGCCAGCAGTGGAGGGACGGGGGCCACAGATACGCAGTATTTT	CASSGGTGATDTQYF
TRBV11-2	-	TRBJ1-2	many	TGTGCCAGCAGCTTACCGTCCTCCAGTGGCTACACCTTC	CASSLPSSSGYTF
TRBV29-1	-	TRBJ1-4	-	TGCAGCGCCGGGCCCCGCGGGGATAATGAAAAACTGTTTTTT	CSAGPRGDNEKLFF
TRBV30	TRBD1	TRBJ2-7	many	TGTGCCTGGAGTGTACGGCAGGGGGCGATAACCTACGAGCAGTACTTC	CAWSVRQGAITYEQYF
TRBV7-8	-	TRBJ2-5	many	TGTGCCAGCAGCGCAGCGGGAGAGACCCAGTACTTC	CASSAAGETQYF
TRBV12-3/TRBV12-4	-	TRBJ2-3	-	TGTGCCAGCACCCTTAACACAGATACGCAGTATTTT	CASTLNTDTQYF
TRBV6-1	-	TRBJ2-5	many	TGTGCCAGCAGTTCCGGGAGACAAGAGACCCAGTACTTC	CASSSGRQETQYF
TRBV9	-	TRBJ2-3	-	TGTGCCAGCAGCGTAGCTGACTCCCCATTCACAGATACGCAGTATTTT	CASSVADSPFTDTQYF
TRBV2	TRBD2	TRBJ2-5	many	TGTGCCAGCAGTGTTCCAGCGGGACTCCAAGAGACCCAGTACTTC	CASSVPAGLQETQYF
TRBV15	-	TRBJ1-4	few	TGTGCCACCAGCATAACAGCAACTAATGAAAAACTGTTTTTT	CATSITATNEKLFF
TRBV7-2	TRBD2	TRBJ2-1	many	TGTGCCAGCAGCTTAGTGGGACTAGCGGATAACAATGAGCAGTTCTTC	CASSLVGLADNNEQFF
TRBV12-3/TRBV12-4	-	TRBJ1-5	many	TGTGCCAGCAGTTTAAGGAGAAGCAATCAGCCCCAGCATTTT	CASSLRRSNQPQHF
TRBV5-1	-	TRBJ1-1	-	TGCGCCAGCAGTGCCGTGGGGGGCATGAACACTGAAGCTTTCTTT	CASSAVGGMNTEAFF
TRBV2	-	TRBJ2-7	few	TGTGCCAGCAGAACCCGGACCATCTACGAGCAGTACTTC	CASRTRTIYEQYF
TRBV9	TRBD2	TRBJ2-3	few	TGTGCCAGCAGCGCCGGTCTGGGACTAGCGGGAAGGAATACGCAGTATTTT	CASSAGLGLAGRNTQYF
TRBV7-2	TRBD2	TRBJ2-3	-	TGTGCCAGCAGCTTGGGGGGGGGGGGAGGGGATACGCAGTATTTT	CASSLGGGGGDTQYF
TRBV3-1	-	TRBJ1-5	-	TGTGCCAGCAGCCAGGATCCTGGGGGGATAGGGAATCAGCCCCAGCATTTT	CASSQDPGGIGNQPQHF
TRBV28	-	TRBJ2-6	-	TGTGCCAGCAGTTTAAATTCGGGTGGGGCCAACGTCCTGACTTTC	CASSLNSGGANVLTF
TRBV5-1	-	TRBJ2-3	few	TGCGCCAGCCGAAGACCGGGACTCCGCACAGATACGCAGTATTTT	CASRRPGLRTDTQYF
TRBV10-3	-	TRBJ2-7	-	TGTGCCATCAGTAAAGCGGCGGGCTCCTACGAGCAGTACTTC	CAISKAAGSYEQYF
TRBV11-2	-	TRBJ2-5	many	TGTGCCAGCAGCTTCGATCAAGAGACCCAGTACTTC	CASSFDQETQYF